This T cell receptor beta chain was sequenced during a study of yellow fever vaccine responses in identical twins. TCRdb called the RT-PCR reads again in MiXCR, with one record for every CDR3 protein. In the table there are about 3,200 distinct CDR3 sequences, approximately 82% of which are singletons. Sequenced material: T cells from blood (PBMCs), unsorted or a sorted subset (not recorded which), taken before or after yellow fever vaccination (not recorded which). The TCR was taken from a woman between 18 and 29 years old who received the yellow fever vaccine.

This CDR3 reads CASSLAGTAGEQYF. The CDR3 DNA sequence: TGTGCCAGCAGCTTAGCGGGGACCGCTGGGGAGCAGTACTTC. V gene TRBV7-6 combines with J gene TRBJ2-7; D tentatively reads TRBD1 or TRBD2 (5 bases each). Trimming left V 0 bases short and J 7 bases short, with 13 bases between. There are 14 residues in the CDR3. From germline, CDR1 is SGHVS and CDR2 FNYEAQ.